This TCR beta chain was captured by sequencing in a study of T-cell memory formation after mild COVID-19. This clonotype was observed a handful of times. What it binds is not known. TCRdb reanalysed the 5' RACE reads using MiXCR and keeps one entry per CDR3 protein. The sample consists of tens of thousands of distinct CDR3 sequences, around 6.6% of them appearing once. Broader study findings: Among CD4+ contracting clones, most were CM and EM, and CD8+ ones EMRA. Clones shrinking between day 15 and 85 showed a balanced CD4/CD8 split, and those that grew later tilted toward CD4+.

The CDR3 has 15 amino acids. CDR1 and CDR2 from the germline V gene are DFQATT and SNEGSKA (reference sequence). J lost 3 bases, V lost 5 bases, and 11 bases had no gene match. The receptor's source is an adult who had mild COVID-19 (a few samples of this study predate the infection). Cell type and time point are not known. The sequencing input was PBMCs or a T cell subset sorted from them (not recorded which). The V call is TRBV20-1, the J call TRBJ1-2; 8 bases align to TRBD1. CDR3 nucleotides: TGCAGTGCTTTTGCACCGACAGGGGACGACTATGGCTACACCTTC. Protein product: CSAFAPTGDDYGYTF.